Detailed here is one T cell receptor (beta chain). The data were obtained in a study of blood T cell repertoires in COVID-19. Study-wide background: From T cells, B-cell-depleted T cells, or PBMCs came the material, which was cDNA or gDNA.

Source study methods: Amplification of reference gene primers provided the estimated nucleated cell counts. This table comes from immunoSEQ multiplex PCR, and its TCRdb copy is limited to in-frame clones, with some not included. D and trimming come from the DNA, and the V and J calls and clone size come from that table. The sample records under 400,000 clones, around 90% being singletons. The clonotype was recovered from a woman aged 55-69 years with COVID-19, enrolled during active disease. The sample taken for sequencing was peripheral blood.

The CDR3 here is CASSPLGGVTGNTEAFF. CDR3 bases: TGTGCCAGCTCACCACTTGGCGGGGTAACCGGGAACACTGAAGCTTTCTTT. The chain is built from TRBV18 and TRBJ1-1; no clear D gene. The V and J ends lost 1 base and 1 base respectively, with 16 bases between them. The length of the CDR3 is 17 residues. Germline CDR1 and CDR2: KGHSH and LQKENI.